These 25 T cell receptor beta chains were all obtained from the same sample, sequenced in a study of Ad26.COV2.S vaccination and SARS-CoV-2 variants. As for treatment: some 19 received Ad26.COV2.S at low or high dose, single or two shots; about five received placebo; per-sample allocation not given. Sampling was performed 63 days after the first vaccine or placebo injection. This table comes from immunoSEQ multiplex PCR, and its TCRdb copy is limited to in-frame clones, with some not included. The table includes 450,000 to 550,000 clones, approximately 89% detected once. The sequencing used peripheral blood, collected in a trial of Ad26.COV2.S vaccine versus placebo. These receptors were obtained from a person between 18 and 60 years old who received the Ad26.COV2.S COVID-19 vaccine or a placebo.

The rearrangement joins TRBV3-1 (or the pseudogene TRBV3-2) to TRBJ1-3, with a weak D call TRBD1 (5 bases). Germline loops: CDR1 LGHDT, CDR2 YNNKEL (reference sequence). The CDR3 has 15 residues. Trimming pared 1 base from V and 0 bases from J, leaving 7 bases between. This chain's CDR3 is CASSQGGSSGNTIYF. Written as DNA, the CDR3 is TGTGCCAGCAGCCAAGGGGGGAGCTCTGGAAACACCATATATTTT.

The chain joins TRBV7-9 to TRBJ2-5, with 7 nucleotides matching TRBD1. V lost 1 base and J lost 4; bases outside the gene matches: 9. Germline loops: CDR1 SEHNR, CDR2 FQNEAQ (reference sequence). The CDR3 is 16 amino acids. The CDR3 spells CASSLEDRAVSETQYF. The CDR3 nucleotides read TGTGCCAGCAGCTTAGAAGACAGGGCGGTTTCAGAGACCCAGTACTTC. Using reference TRBV7-9 and TRBJ2-5 for the parts outside the CDR3, the full variable domain is DTGVSQNPRHKITKRGQNVTFRCDPISEHNRLYWYRQTLGQGPEFLTYFQNEAQLEKSRLLSDRFSAERPKGSFSTLEIQRTEQGDSAMYLCASSLEDRAVSETQYFGPGTRLLVL.

The chain uses TRBV11-2 and TRBJ2-2; a weak D match, TRBD2 (5 bases). The ends were cut back, 6 bases at V and 5 bases at J, with 10 bases in the middle. The CDR3 is 13 residues long. Germline V gene data show CDR1 as SGHAT and CDR2 as FQNNGV. The CDR3 loop reads CASRRVYTGELFF. In DNA, the CDR3 is TGTGCCAGCAGGAGGGTGTATACCGGGGAGCTGTTTTTT.

The chain links TRBV6-5 to TRBJ1-2, with D hard to call. CDR3 length: 12 amino acids. Germline V gene sequence: CDR1 MNHEY, CDR2 SVGAGI. Trimming cost V 5 bases and J 3 bases, with 7 bases left between them. CDR3 DNA: TGTGCCAGCAGTAGCTCCTACTATGGCTACACCTTC. It specifies CASSSSYYGYTF.

This clone was observed a few times. The J gene is TRBJ1-5, the V gene TRBV25-1; a weak D match, TRBD1 (5 bases). The CDR3 is made up of 12 amino acids. CDR1 and CDR2 from the germline V gene are MGHDK and SYGVNS. The V and J ends lost 3 bases and 6 bases respectively, with 6 bases between them. The CDR3: CASSEGRQPQHF. The CDR3 DNA sequence: TGTGCCAGCAGTGAGGGGCGTCAGCCCCAGCATTTT.

The V gene is TRBV6-6, the J gene TRBJ1-2; tentative D call: TRBD1 (5 bases). V was cut by 4 bases and J by 4 bases, with 10 bases left in between. Germline CDR1 is MNHNY and CDR2 is SVGAGI (reference sequence). This CDR3 contains 13 residues. CDR3 in amino acids: CASSWAGGYGYTF. The CDR3 bases are TGTGCCAGCAGTTGGGCGGGGGGCTATGGCTACACCTTC.

V and J are TRBV27 and TRBJ2-1; D unresolved. Germline assignment: CDR1 MNHEY and CDR2 SMNVEV (reference sequence). Trimming took 10 bases from V and 12 from J, leaving 10 bases between them. The CDR3 runs to 9 residues. CDR3 in DNA: TGTGCCACGGGCCGATGGCAGTTCTTC. Protein: CATGRWQFF.

This rearrangement joins TRBV4-3 to TRBJ1-1; D is unclear. This CDR3 is 14 amino acids long. Germline lookup yields CDR1 LGHNA and CDR2 YSLEER. Trimming cost V 0 bases and J 10 bases, with 15 bases left between them. CDR3 sequence: CASSQDPTLLGAFF. DNA for the CDR3: TGCGCCAGCAGCCAAGATCCTACCCTCCTTGGAGCTTTCTTT.

V gene TRBV30 combines with J gene TRBJ1-4, with D possibly TRBD1 on 5 matching bases. The germline V gene encodes CDR1 GTSNPN and CDR2 SVGIG (reference sequence). The germline V and J ends were trimmed by 2 bases and 4 bases, with 11 bases remaining between them. This CDR3 contains 14 residues. CDR3 sequence (DNA): TGTGCCTGGAGTTGGGGCAACCTTAATGAAAAACTGTTTTTT. It specifies CAWSWGNLNEKLFF.

The V and J genes are TRBV4-1 and TRBJ1-6; D possibly corresponds to TRBD1 (6 bases). From germline, CDR1 is MGHRA and CDR2 YSYEKL. With 5 bases removed from V and 8 bases from J, the gap between germline ends came to 7 bases. The CDR3 runs 12 residues. The chain's CDR3 is CASSAGDSPLHF. The CDR3 DNA follows: TGCGCCAGCAGCGCAGGGGATTCACCCCTCCACTTT.

The gene calls are TRBV2 and TRBJ1-2; D may be TRBD1 (6 bases). V was pared by 6 bases and J by 4 bases, with 12 bases between. The CDR3 runs 13 residues. Germline CDR1 reads SNHLY; CDR2 reads FYNNEI. This chain's CDR3 is CASSAQGSYGYTF. In DNA form, the CDR3 reads TGTGCCAGCAGCGCACAGGGTTCCTATGGCTACACCTTC.

V usage is TRBV6-5 and J usage is TRBJ2-1, with a tentative D call TRBD2 (6 bases). Germline V CDR1 and CDR2: MNHEY, SVGAGI. The CDR3 is made up of 14 amino acids. V dropped 8 bases and J dropped 6 bases, with 17 bases sitting between them. CDR3 sequence: CASSRTVEGNEQFF. Here the CDR3 DNA reads TGTGCCAGCTCACGGACCGTGGAGGGCAATGAGCAGTTCTTC.

The V call is TRBV9, the J call TRBJ2-2; D call uncertain. Germline V gene lookup returns CDR1 SGDLS and CDR2 YYNGEE. The ends were cut back, 4 bases at V and 5 bases at J, with 12 bases in the middle. This CDR3 has 14 amino acids. DNA of the CDR3: TGTGCCAGCAGCCCCCGAAGTGGGACCGGGGAGCTGTTTTTT. The encoded protein is CASSPRSGTGELFF.

The chain recombines TRBV18 with TRBJ1-1; weak D call: TRBD1 (5 bases). The germline gives CDR1 KGHSH, CDR2 LQKENI. V was cut by 3 bases and J by 2 bases, with 13 bases left in between. The CDR3 loop spans 15 amino acids. The CDR3: CASSPPGGTNTEAFF. The CDR3 coding sequence is TGTGCCAGCTCACCCCCGGGGGGGACTAACACTGAAGCTTTCTTT.

The chain combines TRBV6-5 with TRBJ1-6; D is possibly TRBD1 (6 bases). This CDR3 comprises 15 residues. CDR1 is MNHEY and CDR2 is SVGAGI in the germline V gene. V lost 0 bases to trimming and J lost 8 bases, with 11 bases between them. CDR3 in DNA: TGTGCCAGCAGTTACTCGACTGCAGGGGATTCACCCCTCCACTTT. Protein product: CASSYSTAGDSPLHF.

The chain has TRBV12-3 or TRBV12-4 and TRBJ2-3, with D unclear. The germline V and J ends were trimmed by 3 bases and 4 bases, with 8 bases remaining between them. This CDR3 has 13 residues. The DNA of the CDR3 is TGTGCCAGCAGTTTGACCGGGTCAGATACGCAGTATTTT. Translation gives CASSLTGSDTQYF.

The rearrangement uses TRBV6-6 and TRBJ2-5; 7 positions agree with TRBD1. The CDR3 is made up of 14 amino acids. The ends lost 2 bases at V and 3 bases at J; junction bases unmatched: 3. Germline V lookup: CDR1 MNHNY, CDR2 SVGAGI (reference sequence). This chain's CDR3 is CASSYITGEETQYF. CDR3 nucleotides: TGTGCCAGCAGTTACATCACAGGGGAAGAGACCCAGTACTTC.

V usage is TRBV7-2 and J usage is TRBJ2-5; unclear D gene. CDR1 is SGHTA, CDR2 FQGNSA, per germline. V was trimmed by 1 base and J by 0 bases, leaving 6 bases between them. This CDR3 contains 14 residues. The CDR3: CASSLVRYQETQYF. The CDR3 bases are TGTGCCAGCAGCTTAGTGCGGTACCAAGAGACCCAGTACTTC.

The chain carries TRBV7-2 and TRBJ2-1; the match to TRBD2 covers 10 bases. This CDR3 is 14 amino acids long. The germline V gene encodes CDR1 SGHTA and CDR2 FQGNSA. V shed 8 bases, J shed 9 bases, and the junction held 10 bases outside the gene matches. CDR3 amino acids: CASVSGRGAGEQFF. In DNA form, the CDR3 reads TGTGCCAGCGTGAGCGGGAGGGGGGCCGGTGAGCAGTTCTTC.

This chain's CDR3 is CASSLSIWGGEQFF. CDR3 in DNA: TGTGCCAGCAGTTTAAGTATTTGGGGGGGTGAGCAGTTCTTC. V and J are TRBV27 and TRBJ2-1; 7 bases are a match to TRBD2. With V trimmed by 2 bases and J by 9 bases, 7 bases remained unmatched. Germline V gene sequence: CDR1 MNHEY, CDR2 SMNVEV (reference sequence). This CDR3 region has 14 residues.

This chain connects TRBV5-6 to TRBJ1-5; no clear D gene. The V and J ends lost 0 bases and 6 bases respectively, with 7 bases between them. The CDR3 totals 13 residues. Germline V gene data show CDR1 as SGHDT and CDR2 as YYEEEE. Written as DNA, the CDR3 is TGTGCCAGCAGCTTGGCTGGGGTTCAGCCCCAGCATTTT. As protein: CASSLAGVQPQHF.

This chain connects TRBV5-4 to TRBJ2-5; 8 bases are shared with TRBD2. The trim removed 3 bases at V and 4 bases at J, leaving 11 bases unmatched. The CDR3 spans 16 residues. The germline V gene has CDR1 SGHNT and CDR2 YYREEE (reference sequence). The CDR3 region has the DNA TGTGCCAGCAGCTCACGCACGGGGGGGCCAGGAGAGACCCAGTACTTC. As protein: CASSSRTGGPGETQYF.

The chain links TRBV28 to TRBJ1-5; D not certain. The V gene lost 3 bases and the J gene lost 9 bases, with 15 bases spanning the gap. Germline values: CDR1 MDHEN, CDR2 SYDVKM. The CDR3 runs to 14 residues. CDR3 in amino acids: CASSFRRGIRPQHF. The DNA of the CDR3 is TGTGCCAGCAGTTTTAGGCGGGGTATCCGGCCCCAGCATTTT.

The chain has TRBV12-3 or TRBV12-4 and TRBJ1-1; D is unresolved. V was cut by 6 bases and J by 5 bases, with 10 bases left in between. There are 12 residues in the CDR3. CDR3 residues: CASSLGRTEAFF. DNA of the CDR3: TGTGCCAGCAGCCTTGGTCGGACTGAAGCTTTCTTT.

The chain couples TRBV27 to TRBJ1-2, with TRBD1 matching 8 bases. Germline CDR1 is MNHEY and CDR2 is SMNVEV (reference sequence). The J segment lost 3 bases and the V segment lost 6 bases, leaving 9 bases of the junction unmatched. The CDR3 totals 15 residues. CDR3 in DNA: TGTGCCAGCAGCAAAGGGTGGGGACAGGACTATGGCTACACCTTC. Translation gives CASSKGWGQDYGYTF.